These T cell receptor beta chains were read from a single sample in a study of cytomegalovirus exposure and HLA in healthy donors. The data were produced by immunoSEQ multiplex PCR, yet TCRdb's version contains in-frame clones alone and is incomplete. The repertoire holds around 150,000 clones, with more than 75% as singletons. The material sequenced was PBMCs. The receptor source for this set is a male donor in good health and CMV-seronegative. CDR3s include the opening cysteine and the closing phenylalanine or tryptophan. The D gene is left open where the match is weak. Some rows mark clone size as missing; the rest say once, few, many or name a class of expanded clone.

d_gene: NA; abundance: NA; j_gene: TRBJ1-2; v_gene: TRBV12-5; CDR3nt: TGTGCTAGTGGTTTGGTACTGGAGGGGCTGTGGGACGGCTACACCTTC; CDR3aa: CASGLVLEGLWDGYTF
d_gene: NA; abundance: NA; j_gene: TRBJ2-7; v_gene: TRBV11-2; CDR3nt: TGTGCCAGCAGCTTAGATTACAGGGGACAACTTAGCGGCTACGAGCAGTACTTC; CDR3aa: CASSLDYRGQLSGYEQYF
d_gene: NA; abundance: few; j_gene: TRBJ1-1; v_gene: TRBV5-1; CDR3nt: TGCGCCAGCAGCTTCGGCGACCCTAGCACTGAAGCTTTCTTT; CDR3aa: CASSFGDPSTEAFF
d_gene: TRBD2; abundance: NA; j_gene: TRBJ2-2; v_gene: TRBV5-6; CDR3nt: TGTGCCAGCAGCTCGCGGACTAGAAACACCGGGGAGCTGTTTTTT; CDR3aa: CASSSRTRNTGELFF
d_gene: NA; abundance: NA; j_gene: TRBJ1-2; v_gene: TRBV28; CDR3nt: TGTGCCAGCTTCGGTGGGCTCACCTTCTATGGCTACACCTTC; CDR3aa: CASFGGLTFYGYTF
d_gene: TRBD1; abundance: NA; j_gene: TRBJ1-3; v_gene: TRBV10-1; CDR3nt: TGCGCCAGCAGTGGGGATTCCCGGGACAGGGGGCATCCCGCTGGAAACACCATATATTTT; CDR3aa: CASSGDSRDRGHPAGNTIYF
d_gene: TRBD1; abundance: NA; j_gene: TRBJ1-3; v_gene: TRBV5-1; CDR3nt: TGCGCCAGCAGCTTGGGGGACAGGCCCTCTGGAAACACCATATATTTT; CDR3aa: CASSLGDRPSGNTIYF
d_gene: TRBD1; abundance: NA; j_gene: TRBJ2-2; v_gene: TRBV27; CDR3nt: TGTGCCAGCACCGGGACAGGTAACACCGGGGAGCTGTTTTTT; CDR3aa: CASTGTGNTGELFF
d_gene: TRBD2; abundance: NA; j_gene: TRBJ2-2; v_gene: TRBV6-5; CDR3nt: TGTGCCAGCAGTTTGGGACTAGCGGCGAACACCGGGGAGCTGTTTTTT; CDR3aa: CASSLGLAANTGELFF
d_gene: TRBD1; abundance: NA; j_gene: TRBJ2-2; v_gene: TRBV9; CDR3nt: TGTGCCAGCAGCGTAGGGACAGGGGGAACCGGGGAGCTGTTTTTT; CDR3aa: CASSVGTGGTGELFF
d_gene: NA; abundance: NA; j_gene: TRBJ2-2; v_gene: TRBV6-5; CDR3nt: TGTGCCAGCAGTTACAGAGGTCGAAGCACCGGGGAGCTGTTTTTT; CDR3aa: CASSYRGRSTGELFF
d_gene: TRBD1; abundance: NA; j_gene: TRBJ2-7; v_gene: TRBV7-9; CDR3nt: TGTGCCAGCAGTACCGGGACAGGGGAGTTCGAGCAGTACTTC; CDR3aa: CASSTGTGEFEQYF
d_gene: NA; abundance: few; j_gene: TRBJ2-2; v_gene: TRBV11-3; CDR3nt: TGTGCCAGCAGCTTAGACTCGACAGGCACCGGGGAGCTGTTTTTT; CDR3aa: CASSLDSTGTGELFF
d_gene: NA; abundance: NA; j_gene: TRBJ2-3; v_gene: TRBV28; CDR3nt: TGTGCCAGCAGTATGGAGTCTACATACGTGAAGTATTTT; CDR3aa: CASSMESTYVKYF
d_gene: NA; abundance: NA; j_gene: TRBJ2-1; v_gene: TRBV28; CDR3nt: TGTGCCAGCAGTTTTCAACTTTACAATGAGCAGTTCTTC; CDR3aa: CASSFQLYNEQFF
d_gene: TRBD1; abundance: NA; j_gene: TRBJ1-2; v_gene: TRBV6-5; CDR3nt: TGTGCCAGCAGTTCCACAGGGGGATACAGCGGCTACACCTTC; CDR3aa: CASSSTGGYSGYTF
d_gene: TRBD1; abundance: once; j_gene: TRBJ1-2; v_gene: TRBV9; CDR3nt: TGTGCCAGCAGCGCAGATGCAGGGGGTAACTATGGCTACACCTTC; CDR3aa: CASSADAGGNYGYTF
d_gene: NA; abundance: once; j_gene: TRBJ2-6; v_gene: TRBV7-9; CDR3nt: TGTGCCAGCAGTACCGGGGGGGCCAACGTCCTGACTTTC; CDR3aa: CASSTGGANVLTF
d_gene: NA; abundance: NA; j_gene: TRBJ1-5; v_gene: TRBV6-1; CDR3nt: TGTGCCAGCACCGAAGGGAGGAATCAGCCCCAGCATTTT; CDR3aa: CASTEGRNQPQHF
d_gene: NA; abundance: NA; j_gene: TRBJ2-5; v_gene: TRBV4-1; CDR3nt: TGCGCCAGCAGCCGAAAGGGGATAGGGAAAGAGACCCAGTACTTC; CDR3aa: CASSRKGIGKETQYF
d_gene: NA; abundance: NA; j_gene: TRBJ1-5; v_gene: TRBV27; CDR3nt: TGTGCCAGCAGTTTATTCACAGGCCCAAGTCAGCCCCAGCATTTT; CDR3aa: CASSLFTGPSQPQHF
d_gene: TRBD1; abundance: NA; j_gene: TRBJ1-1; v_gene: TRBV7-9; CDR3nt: TGTGCCAGCAGACAAAAACCCCAGGGGGCAATGGCTGAAGCTTTCTTT; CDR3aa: CASRQKPQGAMAEAFF
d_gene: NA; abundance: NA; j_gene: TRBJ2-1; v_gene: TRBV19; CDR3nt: TGTGCCAGTAGTATAACTAGCTCCGACAATGAGCAGTTCTTC; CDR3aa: CASSITSSDNEQFF
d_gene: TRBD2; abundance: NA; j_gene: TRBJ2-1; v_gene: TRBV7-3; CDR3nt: TGTGCCAGCAGCGCCGGACTAGCGGGGGCGTACAATGAGCAGTTCTTC; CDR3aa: CASSAGLAGAYNEQFF
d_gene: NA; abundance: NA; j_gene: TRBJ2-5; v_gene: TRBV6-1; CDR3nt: TGTGCCAGCAGTGCCCCACTAGGAGAGACCCAGTACTTC; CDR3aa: CASSAPLGETQYF
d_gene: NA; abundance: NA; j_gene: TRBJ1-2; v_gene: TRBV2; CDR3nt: TGTGCCGGCAGTGAGGACAGCTATGGCTACACCTTC; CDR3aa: CAGSEDSYGYTF
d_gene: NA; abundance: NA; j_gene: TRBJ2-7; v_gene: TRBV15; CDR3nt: TGTGCCACCAGCAGAGGTCGGAGCTCCTACGAGCAGTACTTC; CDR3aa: CATSRGRSSYEQYF